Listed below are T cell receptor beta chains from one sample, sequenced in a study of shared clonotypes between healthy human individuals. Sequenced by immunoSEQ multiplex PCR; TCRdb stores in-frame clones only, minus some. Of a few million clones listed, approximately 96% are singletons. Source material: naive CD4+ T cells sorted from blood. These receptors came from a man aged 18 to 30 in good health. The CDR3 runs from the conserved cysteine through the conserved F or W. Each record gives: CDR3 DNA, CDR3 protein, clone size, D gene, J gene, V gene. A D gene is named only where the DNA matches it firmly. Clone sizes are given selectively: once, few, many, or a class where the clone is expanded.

CDR3 DNA: TGTGCCTGGGGGGGAGGGGGCTCCTATAATTCACCCCTCCACTTT; CDR3 protein: CAWGGGGSYNSPLHF; clone size: .; D gene: .; J gene: TRBJ1-6; V gene: TRBV30
CDR3 DNA: TGCGCCAGCAGGCAGGGAGAACCCTACGAGCAGTACTTC; CDR3 protein: CASRQGEPYEQYF; clone size: .; D gene: .; J gene: TRBJ2-7; V gene: TRBV5-1
CDR3 DNA: TGTGCCAGCAGCTCCGAACAGGGGTCTAATGAAAAACTGTTTTTT; CDR3 protein: CASSSEQGSNEKLFF; clone size: .; D gene: TRBD1; J gene: TRBJ1-4; V gene: TRBV11-2
CDR3 DNA: TGTGCCAGCAGAGAGTCCTATAATTCACCCCTCCACTTT; CDR3 protein: CASRESYNSPLHF; clone size: .; D gene: .; J gene: TRBJ1-6; V gene: TRBV2
CDR3 DNA: TGTGCCAGCAGAGACCCCGGAAACACCATATATTTT; CDR3 protein: CASRDPGNTIYF; clone size: .; D gene: .; J gene: TRBJ1-3; V gene: TRBV28
CDR3 DNA: TGTGCCAGCAGCGCGGACAGCGGAACGATGGTTGCCATATATTTT; CDR3 protein: CASSADSGTMVAIYF; clone size: once; D gene: .; J gene: TRBJ1-3; V gene: TRBV9
CDR3 DNA: TGTGCCAGCAGTTTGGGGGGGCCAAGCTCCTACGAGCAGTACTTC; CDR3 protein: CASSLGGPSSYEQYF; clone size: .; D gene: .; J gene: TRBJ2-7; V gene: TRBV28
CDR3 DNA: TGCAGCGTTGAGGGGATTTATGGCTACACCTTC; CDR3 protein: CSVEGIYGYTF; clone size: .; D gene: .; J gene: TRBJ1-2; V gene: TRBV29-1
CDR3 DNA: TGTGCCAGCAGCTTAGCCGGACTACCTTATTCTAAAAACATTCAGTACTTC; CDR3 protein: CASSLAGLPYSKNIQYF; clone size: .; D gene: .; J gene: TRBJ2-4; V gene: TRBV11-2
CDR3 DNA: TGCGCCAGCAGCCCTGGCCCGACTAGCGGGAGGGCCGGTGAGACCCAGTACTTC; CDR3 protein: CASSPGPTSGRAGETQYF; clone size: .; D gene: TRBD2; J gene: TRBJ2-5; V gene: TRBV5-1
CDR3 DNA: TGTGCCAGCAGCGTAGACAGGGTCAGCGGGGAGCTGTTTTTT; CDR3 protein: CASSVDRVSGELFF; clone size: .; D gene: .; J gene: TRBJ2-2; V gene: TRBV9
CDR3 DNA: TGTGCCAGTAGTATAGTGGCAGGGGTCAATTCACCCCTCCACTTT; CDR3 protein: CASSIVAGVNSPLHF; clone size: .; D gene: .; J gene: TRBJ1-6; V gene: TRBV19
CDR3 DNA: TGCGCCAGCAGCAGAATGACCGGACAGGGAAACTACGAGCAGTACTTC; CDR3 protein: CASSRMTGQGNYEQYF; clone size: once; D gene: TRBD1; J gene: TRBJ2-7; V gene: TRBV4-3
CDR3 DNA: TGTGCCAGCAGCGCGTCTCTCTCGGAGAATGAAAAACTGTTTTTT; CDR3 protein: CASSASLSENEKLFF; clone size: .; D gene: .; J gene: TRBJ1-4; V gene: TRBV9
CDR3 DNA: TGTGCCAGCAGCCAAGTGTCCAGACTAGCGGACGGGCATGAGCAGTTCTTC; CDR3 protein: CASSQVSRLADGHEQFF; clone size: .; D gene: TRBD2; J gene: TRBJ2-1; V gene: TRBV4-2
CDR3 DNA: TGTGCCAGCAGTGAATTTAGCGGGACCTCCTACGAGCAGTACTTC; CDR3 protein: CASSEFSGTSYEQYF; clone size: .; D gene: TRBD2; J gene: TRBJ2-7; V gene: TRBV2
CDR3 DNA: TGTGCCAGCGACAGAAGGAACACTGAAGCTTTCTTT; CDR3 protein: CASDRRNTEAFF; clone size: .; D gene: .; J gene: TRBJ1-1; V gene: TRBV6-6
CDR3 DNA: TGTGCCAGCAGTAAGCGGGGGAGCACAGATACGCAGTATTTT; CDR3 protein: CASSKRGSTDTQYF; clone size: .; D gene: TRBD2; J gene: TRBJ2-3; V gene: TRBV11-3
CDR3 DNA: TGTGCCATCAGTGACCAGGAGCCCGGGGGGCCCGGGGAGCTGTTTTTT; CDR3 protein: CAISDQEPGGPGELFF; clone size: .; D gene: .; J gene: TRBJ2-2; V gene: TRBV10-3
CDR3 DNA: TGTGCCAGTAGTATACTGAGGGACATGGAGCCCCAGCATTTT; CDR3 protein: CASSILRDMEPQHF; clone size: .; D gene: .; J gene: TRBJ1-5; V gene: TRBV19
CDR3 DNA: TGCGCCACTTCGACTAGCGGTAGCACAGATACGCAGTATTTT; CDR3 protein: CATSTSGSTDTQYF; clone size: .; D gene: TRBD2; J gene: TRBJ2-3; V gene: TRBV5-1
CDR3 DNA: TGTGCCAGCAGCCGTGGGAGCTCCTACGAGCAGTACTTC; CDR3 protein: CASSRGSSYEQYF; clone size: .; D gene: .; J gene: TRBJ2-7; V gene: TRBV6-5
CDR3 DNA: TGTGCCAGCAGTTTTGCGGGGGGGGAAATTAGCACAGATACGCAGTATTTT; CDR3 protein: CASSFAGGEISTDTQYF; clone size: .; D gene: TRBD2; J gene: TRBJ2-3; V gene: TRBV2
CDR3 DNA: TGTGCCAGCAGCTTACAGTCAGGGTTGAACACCGGGGAGCTGTTTTTT; CDR3 protein: CASSLQSGLNTGELFF; clone size: .; D gene: .; J gene: TRBJ2-2; V gene: TRBV7-3
CDR3 DNA: TGTGCCAGCAGCTACGGACAGGGGGTCGAAAAACTGTTTTTT; CDR3 protein: CASSYGQGVEKLFF; clone size: .; D gene: TRBD1; J gene: TRBJ1-4; V gene: TRBV7-2
CDR3 DNA: TGTGCCAGCAGTGAAGCACGGCAGGCTAGCAATCAGCCCCAGCATTTT; CDR3 protein: CASSEARQASNQPQHF; clone size: .; D gene: .; J gene: TRBJ1-5; V gene: TRBV2
CDR3 DNA: TGCGCCAGCAGCCAAGGAGGCACAGTCAATAATGAAAAACTGTTTTTT; CDR3 protein: CASSQGGTVNNEKLFF; clone size: .; D gene: .; J gene: TRBJ1-4; V gene: TRBV4-1
CDR3 DNA: TGTGCCAGCACCCGGGGGGACACTTACACAGATACGCAGTATTTT; CDR3 protein: CASTRGDTYTDTQYF; clone size: .; D gene: .; J gene: TRBJ2-3; V gene: TRBV6-6
CDR3 DNA: TGTGCCAGCAGTTTAAGGGGGCACCACAATGAGCAGTTCTTC; CDR3 protein: CASSLRGHHNEQFF; clone size: .; D gene: TRBD1; J gene: TRBJ2-1; V gene: TRBV28
CDR3 DNA: TGTGCCAGCACCCGATCTCTAGGGGGAGGTTACAATGAGCAGTTCTTC; CDR3 protein: CASTRSLGGGYNEQFF; clone size: .; D gene: .; J gene: TRBJ2-1; V gene: TRBV28
CDR3 DNA: TGTGCCAGCAGTTCGGTAGGGACAGGGGACACTGAAGCTTTCTTT; CDR3 protein: CASSSVGTGDTEAFF; clone size: .; D gene: TRBD1; J gene: TRBJ1-1; V gene: TRBV27
CDR3 DNA: TGTGCCCGAGGGGGTCGAGGGTATGGCTACACCTTC; CDR3 protein: CARGGRGYGYTF; clone size: .; D gene: .; J gene: TRBJ1-2; V gene: TRBV30
CDR3 DNA: TGCGCCAGCAGCCCCTTAGCGGGAGCGAACACCGGGGAGCTGTTTTTT; CDR3 protein: CASSPLAGANTGELFF; clone size: .; D gene: TRBD2; J gene: TRBJ2-2; V gene: TRBV5-1
CDR3 DNA: TGCGCCAGCAGTGAGTCAAGGGCAGGGTCAAACACTGAAGCTTTCTTT; CDR3 protein: CASSESRAGSNTEAFF; clone size: once; D gene: .; J gene: TRBJ1-1; V gene: TRBV10-1
CDR3 DNA: TGTGCCAGCAGCCCGGGGGGGGCGAACACTGAAGCTTTCTTT; CDR3 protein: CASSPGGANTEAFF; clone size: .; D gene: .; J gene: TRBJ1-1; V gene: TRBV5-8
CDR3 DNA: TGTGCCAGCAGTCCTAAGAATGAAGCTTTCTTT; CDR3 protein: CASSPKNEAFF; clone size: .; D gene: .; J gene: TRBJ1-1; V gene: TRBV28
CDR3 DNA: TGTGCCAGCAGAAGAGGGACGGATCAGCCCCAGCATTTT; CDR3 protein: CASRRGTDQPQHF; clone size: .; D gene: .; J gene: TRBJ1-5; V gene: TRBV6-5
CDR3 DNA: TGTGCCATCAGTGAGTCGCGGGCGATAATAGCGGGAGATAGAGCAGATACGCAGTATTTT; CDR3 protein: CAISESRAIIAGDRADTQYF; clone size: .; D gene: TRBD2; J gene: TRBJ2-3; V gene: TRBV10-3
CDR3 DNA: TGTGCCAGCAGTTTCCGATGGCAGGATACGCAGTATTTT; CDR3 protein: CASSFRWQDTQYF; clone size: .; D gene: .; J gene: TRBJ2-3; V gene: TRBV27
CDR3 DNA: TGTGCCAGCAGCCAAGACTCAGTGAACACTGAAGCTTTCTTT; CDR3 protein: CASSQDSVNTEAFF; clone size: .; D gene: .; J gene: TRBJ1-1; V gene: TRBV14
CDR3 DNA: TGTGCCAGCACCCGAGGGTATGGGATGGCAGATACGCAGTATTTT; CDR3 protein: CASTRGYGMADTQYF; clone size: .; D gene: .; J gene: TRBJ2-3; V gene: TRBV5-4
CDR3 DNA: TGTGCCAGCAGCTTAGGGACTAGCGGAACCTACAATGAGCAGTTCTTC; CDR3 protein: CASSLGTSGTYNEQFF; clone size: .; D gene: TRBD2; J gene: TRBJ2-1; V gene: TRBV13
CDR3 DNA: TGTGCTAGTGGTTTGGGGCAGGGGCGATTCACTGAAGCTTTCTTT; CDR3 protein: CASGLGQGRFTEAFF; clone size: .; D gene: .; J gene: TRBJ1-1; V gene: TRBV12-5
CDR3 DNA: TGTGCCACGACGGCCACCTATGAAAAACTGTTTTTT; CDR3 protein: CATTATYEKLFF; clone size: .; D gene: .; J gene: TRBJ1-4; V gene: TRBV19
CDR3 DNA: TGCGCCAGCAGCCAAGTGGGTAAGGGAGGAGGCTATGGCTACACCTTC; CDR3 protein: CASSQVGKGGGYGYTF; clone size: .; D gene: .; J gene: TRBJ1-2; V gene: TRBV4-3
CDR3 DNA: TGTGCCAGCAGCCTAGGGACAACTTCGAGAGAGACCCAGTACTTC; CDR3 protein: CASSLGTTSRETQYF; clone size: .; D gene: .; J gene: TRBJ2-5; V gene: TRBV7-2
CDR3 DNA: TGCGCCAGCAGCCAAGGTGTCAGGGAGTACGAGCAGTACTTC; CDR3 protein: CASSQGVREYEQYF; clone size: .; D gene: .; J gene: TRBJ2-7; V gene: TRBV4-1
CDR3 DNA: TGTGCCAGCAGCGTATCGTATCCCTCTGGAAACACCATATATTTT; CDR3 protein: CASSVSYPSGNTIYF; clone size: .; D gene: .; J gene: TRBJ1-3; V gene: TRBV9